The sequence of this T cell receptor beta chain was determined in a study of memory CD4+ T cells and cytomegalovirus serostatus. Sequenced by immunoSEQ multiplex PCR; TCRdb stores in-frame clones only, minus some. The table lists over 75,000 clones, 75% to 90% of them singletons. Worth noting for this clone: The target antigen is unknown.

Single viable CD3+CD4+CD8-CD45RO+ cells were sorted as the memory CD4+ T cells. Positive selection with CD4 microbeads enriched total CD4+ T cells. Study findings and constraints: CMV serostatus prediction reached median AUC approximately 0.95, or 0.91 with US-trained model. Each of 60 to 80 CMV-associated TCRbeta sequences occurred in one to five individuals.

The V gene's germline CDR1 is SGHVS and CDR2 FNYEAQ. The V end was cut by 1 base, the J end by 8 bases, with 21 bases between. The CDR3 extends over 16 amino acids. The sequence derives from an adult in good health and CMV-seropositive. The sequencing input was memory CD4+ T cells from blood. The gene calls are TRBV7-6 and TRBJ2-7; possibly TRBD1 or TRBD2 for D (7 bases each). CDR3 in amino acids: CASSLGQGGQGSKQYF. Written as DNA, the CDR3 is TGTGCCAGCAGCTTAGGTCAGGGGGGGCAGGGAAGCAAGCAGTACTTC.